This T cell receptor (beta chain) was identified in a study of blood T cell repertoires in COVID-19. Overall study: COVID-19 samples, acute and convalescent, were from the United States, Italy and Spain. In each case, the material was cDNA or gDNA derived from T cells, B-cell-depleted T cells, or PBMCs.

Original methodology: By means of reference gene primer amplification, nucleated cell counts were estimated. TCRdb's copy holds only in-frame clones and misses some; the assay was immunoSEQ multiplex PCR. V and J calls and clone size come straight from that table; D and trimming were deduced from the DNA. The table records 70,000 to 100,000 clones, around nine tenths of them present only once. The ends lost 2 bases at V and 6 bases at J; junction bases unmatched: 6. There are 14 residues in the CDR3. CDR1 GTSNPN and CDR2 SVGIG come from the germline V gene (reference sequence). V gene TRBV30 combines with J gene TRBJ2-7, with 11 bases matching TRBD1. The TCR originated in a man aged 55 to 70 with acute or convalescent COVID-19. Sequencing was performed on peripheral blood. This CDR3 reads CAWSLGQGGREQYF. In DNA, the CDR3 is TGTGCCTGGAGTTTGGGACAGGGGGGGCGCGAGCAGTACTTC.